The 14 T cell receptor beta chains in this list originate from one sample, sequenced in a study of molecular identifiers for immune sequencing clone quantification. TCRdb reprocessed the PCR reads with MiXCR, giving one entry per CDR3 protein. The sample lists 460,000 or so distinct CDR3 sequences; about 21% were seen once. Sequenced input: naive CD8+ T cells from blood, with Jurkat cell RNA spiked in. Subset described: FACS-sorted CD8+CD4-CCR7+CD45RA+ naive T cells. These receptors were taken from a human donor in good health. Some libraries in this study had Jurkat cell RNA spiked in.

Comments on this clonotype: Given a much more abundant clone one base away, this may be a read error. V usage is TRBV7-9 and J usage is TRBJ2-6; D not resolved. The V gene's germline CDR1 is SEHNR and CDR2 FQNEAQ (reference sequence). The CDR3 covers 14 residues. The CDR3 DNA sequence: TGTGCCAGCACACCGAGCTCTTGGGCCAACGTCCTGACTTTC. Translating gives CASTPSSWANVLTF.

This clonotype was observed at least ten times. The rearrangement joins TRBV12-3 or TRBV12-4 to TRBJ2-7, with D unresolved. The germline V and J ends were trimmed by 6 bases and 5 bases, with 11 bases remaining between them. The CDR3 contains 12 residues. The CDR3 reads CASSPGWDEQYF. Here the CDR3 DNA reads TGTGCCAGCAGCCCGGGTTGGGACGAGCAGTACTTC.

This clonotype was detected ten times or more. The chain employs TRBV7-9 and TRBJ2-7; D unresolved. The V and J ends lost 5 bases and 4 bases respectively, with 12 bases between them. The CDR3 runs to 13 residues. In germline, CDR1 is SEHNR, CDR2 FQNEAQ (reference sequence). The CDR3 DNA is TGTGCCAGCAGCCCGAGCGCGAGGTACGAGCAGTACTTC. Residues: CASSPSARYEQYF.

This clonotype was detected ten times or more. V and J are TRBV24-1 and TRBJ2-1; D might be TRBD2 (6 bases). Germline assignment: CDR1 KGHDR and CDR2 SFDVKD. V was pared by 5 bases and J by 2 bases, with 9 bases between. CDR3 length: 14 residues. The DNA for the CDR3 is TGTGCCACCAGTGTTAGCGGTACCTACAATGAGCAGTTCTTC. It yields the protein CATSVSGTYNEQFF.

At least ten counts were recorded for this clonotype. J is TRBJ1-5 and V is TRBV4-1, with D uncertain. Germline CDR1 reads MGHRA; CDR2 reads YSYEKL. The V gene lost 0 bases and the J gene lost 0 bases, with 0 bases spanning the gap. The CDR3 consists of 13 residues. As DNA, the CDR3 is TGCGCCAGCAGCCAAGATAGCAATCAGCCCCAGCATTTT. This codes for CASSQDSNQPQHF.

About this clonotype itself: The germline gene is not matched at one end of the junction; a read error may be the cause. V is TRBV27 and J is TRBJ2-5; 8 bases are shared with TRBD2. Germline loops: CDR1 MNHEY, CDR2 SMNVEV (reference sequence). This CDR3 is built from 16 residues. CDR3 bases: TGTGCCAGCAGTTCAAAGCGGGAGTTGATCCAAGAGGCCCAGTACTTC. This encodes CASSSKRELIQEAQYF.

CDR3 sequence (DNA): TGTGCCAGCAGACTTACTCGTTGCGTTCAGGGGGCCTTGAACACTGAAGCTTTCTTT. Protein: CASRLTRCVQGALNTEAFF. The V gene is TRBV6-7, the J gene TRBJ1-1; 8 nucleotides agree with TRBD1. TRBV6-7 is an ORF, and what it does is uncertain. The CDR3 contains 19 residues. V dropped 6 bases and J dropped 0; count of bases not matched to a gene: 18.

J is TRBJ2-3 and V is TRBV13; 14 bases match TRBD2. The V gene's germline CDR1 is PRHDT and CDR2 FYEKMQ (reference sequence). The CDR3 is 18 residues long. J was trimmed by 5 bases and V by 8 bases; bases with no gene match: 15. For the CDR3, the DNA is TGTGCCAGCTGCTGCAAGACTAGCGGGAGGGCCGGGGAAGATACGCAGTATTTT. This translates into CASCCKTSGRAGEDTQYF.

Regarding this clonotype: This may stem from a read error, because a much larger clone lies one nucleotide away. This sequence joins TRBV20-1 and TRBJ2-7; 10 positions match TRBD1. Germline assignment: CDR1 DFQATT and CDR2 SNEGSKA (reference sequence). The CDR3 contains 13 residues. J was trimmed by 1 base and V by 5 bases; bases with no gene match: 2. CDR3 in DNA: TGCAGTGCTGGGGACAGGGGATCCTACGAGCAGTACTTC. This translates into CSAGDRGSYEQYF.

V gene TRBV6-1 combines with J gene TRBJ2-7; maybe TRBD1 (5 bases). The V end lost 3 bases, the J end lost 3 bases, and 12 bases lay between the germline ends. The V gene's germline CDR1 is MNHNS and CDR2 SASEGT. This CDR3 has 14 residues. CDR3 amino acids: CASSDPGLIYEQYF. For the CDR3, the DNA is TGTGCCAGCAGTGATCCAGGGCTAATCTACGAGCAGTACTTC.

This clonotype showed up just once. The chain carries TRBV7-9 and TRBJ2-2; D remains unclear. Germline CDR1 reads SEHNR; CDR2 reads FQNEAQ (reference sequence). The V end lost 5 bases, the J end lost 4 bases, and 14 bases lay between the germline ends. The CDR3 runs to 15 residues. The CDR3 DNA sequence: TGTGCCAGCAGCCCCCCAGACATAACCACCGGGGAGCTGTTTTTT. Residues: CASSPPDITTGELFF. The full variable domain, its missing parts supplied by reference TRBV7-9 and TRBJ2-2, is DTGVSQNPRHKITKRGQNVTFRCDPISEHNRLYWYRQTLGQGPEFLTYFQNEAQLEKSRLLSDRFSAERPKGSFSTLEIQRTEQGDSAMYLCASSPPDITTGELFFGEGSRLTVL.

This clonotype was found many times. V gene TRBV11-2 combines with J gene TRBJ1-2; D perhaps matches TRBD1 (5 bases). This CDR3 has 13 residues. The germline V gene encodes CDR1 SGHAT and CDR2 FQNNGV. Trimming removed 1 base from V and 3 bases from J, with 6 bases in between. CDR3 nucleotide sequence: TGTGCCAGCAGCTTAGTGGGGGACTATGGCTACACCTTC. It codes for CASSLVGDYGYTF.

This clonotype showed up many times. The chain recombines TRBV12-5 with TRBJ2-4; maybe TRBD1 (5 bases). The CDR3 has 17 residues. V was pared by 5 bases and J by 6 bases, with 23 bases between. Germline CDR1 LGHNT, CDR2 FRNRAP. In DNA form, the CDR3 reads TGTGCTAGTGGTCTCCTTCCCGGACACGGAAAACCAAACATTCAGTACTTC. Its protein product is CASGLLPGHGKPNIQYF.

The CDR3 DNA is TGTGCCAGCAGCCAAGAACGAGGTCGGGACGGAAGGTACAATGAGCAGTTCTTC. Protein: CASSQERGRDGRYNEQFF. The V call is TRBV14, the J call TRBJ2-1; D assignment may be TRBD1 or TRBD2 (5 bases each). This CDR3 spans 18 amino acids. Germline loops: CDR1 SGHDN, CDR2 FVKESK. Between the trimmed V and J ends, which lost 0 bases and 4 bases, there was a span of 19 bases.